This TCR beta chain originates from a study of OX40 agonist ivuxolimab in advanced cancers. About the research overall: A male proportion of about 80% was recorded, with mean age 60 years and range 23 to 79. Partial responses were observed in three patients, of whom one had hepatocellular carcinoma and two had cutaneous melanoma.

Findings and caveats of the study: Dose levels from 0.1 to 3.0 mg/kg saw CD4+ and CD8+ blood T cells expand clonally by week 6.

The assay was immunoSEQ multiplex PCR, and TCRdb's table has in-frame clones only and misses some. The table shows approximately 40,000 clones, with roughly 82% occurring only once. Notes on this clone: Its antigen is as yet unknown.

The TCR comes from an adult with an advanced solid tumor such as melanoma, head and neck, liver or kidney cancer. The material was CD4+ or CD8+ T cells sorted from blood, obtained in a trial of the OX40 agonist ivuxolimab.

The CDR3: CATSRGGRETQYF. Written as DNA, the CDR3 is TGTGCCACCAGCAGAGGGGGCAGGGAGACCCAGTACTTC. The chain carries TRBV15 and TRBJ2-5, with a possible D match to TRBD1 (5 bases). The V and J ends lost 1 base and 5 bases respectively, with 8 bases between them. This CDR3 comprises 13 residues. Germline V lookup: CDR1 LNHNV, CDR2 YYDKDF (reference sequence).